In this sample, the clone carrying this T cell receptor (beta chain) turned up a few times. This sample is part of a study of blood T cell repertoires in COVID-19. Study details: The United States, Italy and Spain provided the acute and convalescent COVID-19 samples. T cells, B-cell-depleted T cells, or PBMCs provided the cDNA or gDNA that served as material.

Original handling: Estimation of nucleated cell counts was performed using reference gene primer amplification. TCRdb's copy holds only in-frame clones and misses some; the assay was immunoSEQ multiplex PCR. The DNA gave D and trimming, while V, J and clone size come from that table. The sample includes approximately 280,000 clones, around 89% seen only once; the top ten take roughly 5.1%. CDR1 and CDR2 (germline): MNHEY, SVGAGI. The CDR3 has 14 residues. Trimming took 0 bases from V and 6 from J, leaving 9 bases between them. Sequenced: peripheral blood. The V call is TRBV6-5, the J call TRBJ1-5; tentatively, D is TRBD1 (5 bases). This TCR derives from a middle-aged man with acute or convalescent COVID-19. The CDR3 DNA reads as TGTGCCAGCAGTTACTCAAGGGGCTTTCAGCCCCAGCATTTT. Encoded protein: CASSYSRGFQPQHF.